The rows below give T cell receptor beta chains drawn from one sample of a study of T cell clones after liver transplantation. Sequenced by immunoSEQ multiplex PCR; TCRdb stores in-frame clones only, minus some. The table includes tens of thousands of clones, around four fifths detected once. Sequenced material: CD4+ T cells from blood, taken at the 22-month timepoint. The source is a human patient who received a liver transplant. Some T cells may have come from the graft donor. The CDR3 runs from the conserved cysteine through the conserved F or W. Each record gives: D gene, clone size, J gene, V gene, CDR3 DNA, CDR3 protein. A D gene is named only where the DNA matches it firmly. Clone size is given for some rows only: seen once, a few or many times, or a class if the clone is expanded.

d_call: TRBD2; clone_size: -; j_call: TRBJ2-2; v_call: TRBV10-2; cdr3_nt: TGCGCCACAACTAGCGGGAGGGTTGTCGGGGAGCTGTTTTTT; cdr3_aa: CATTSGRVVGELFF
d_call: -; clone_size: -; j_call: TRBJ2-5; v_call: TRBV2; cdr3_nt: TGTGCCAGCAGTATAGGGCGAGAGACCCAGTACTTC; cdr3_aa: CASSIGRETQYF
d_call: -; clone_size: -; j_call: TRBJ2-4; v_call: TRBV19; cdr3_nt: TGTGCCAGTAGTATAGTAGTAGCCAAAAACATTCAGTACTTC; cdr3_aa: CASSIVVAKNIQYF
d_call: -; clone_size: -; j_call: TRBJ1-4; v_call: TRBV2; cdr3_nt: TGTGCCAGCAGTGGGGGGGGAGTAACTAATGAAAAACTGTTTTTT; cdr3_aa: CASSGGGVTNEKLFF
d_call: TRBD1; clone_size: -; j_call: TRBJ2-4; v_call: TRBV5-4; cdr3_nt: TGTGCCAGCAGCAGGACCGGGACAGGGCTAAACATTCAGTACTTC; cdr3_aa: CASSRTGTGLNIQYF
d_call: -; clone_size: -; j_call: TRBJ1-2; v_call: TRBV7-2; cdr3_nt: TGTGCCAGCAGCCCAGGGAACCTGGGTGGCTACACCTTC; cdr3_aa: CASSPGNLGGYTF
d_call: TRBD1; clone_size: -; j_call: TRBJ2-2; v_call: TRBV2; cdr3_nt: TGTGCCAGCGCTGGCGACAGGGGGGGGGAGCTGTTTTTT; cdr3_aa: CASAGDRGGELFF
d_call: -; clone_size: -; j_call: TRBJ2-5; v_call: TRBV9; cdr3_nt: TGTGCCAGCAGCGTAGATCAGGGCCAAGAGACCCAGTACTTC; cdr3_aa: CASSVDQGQETQYF
d_call: -; clone_size: -; j_call: TRBJ2-3; v_call: TRBV10-3; cdr3_nt: TGTGCCATCAGTGGTACAGATACGCAGTATTTT; cdr3_aa: CAISGTDTQYF
d_call: -; clone_size: -; j_call: TRBJ2-1; v_call: TRBV11-3; cdr3_nt: TGTGCCAGCAGTACACAGGGGGGGTACAATGAGCAGTTCTTC; cdr3_aa: CASSTQGGYNEQFF
d_call: -; clone_size: once; j_call: TRBJ2-5; v_call: TRBV7-3; cdr3_nt: TGTGCCAGCAGCTCAACTGCCGTCGGGACCCAGTACTTC; cdr3_aa: CASSSTAVGTQYF
d_call: -; clone_size: -; j_call: TRBJ2-1; v_call: TRBV19; cdr3_nt: TGTGCCAGTAGGGAGATGGACTCGAATGAGCAGTTCTTC; cdr3_aa: CASREMDSNEQFF
d_call: -; clone_size: once; j_call: TRBJ2-1; v_call: TRBV18; cdr3_nt: TGTGCCAGCTCACCACCGTGGGCCCTAAATGAGCAGTTCTTC; cdr3_aa: CASSPPWALNEQFF
d_call: -; clone_size: -; j_call: TRBJ2-3; v_call: TRBV10-3; cdr3_nt: TGTGCCATCAGTTTGGACGGAACAGATACGCAGTATTTT; cdr3_aa: CAISLDGTDTQYF
d_call: -; clone_size: -; j_call: TRBJ1-2; v_call: TRBV4-2; cdr3_nt: TGTGCCAGCAGCCCCCGGGCAGGGGCTGACTATGGCTACACCTTC; cdr3_aa: CASSPRAGADYGYTF
d_call: TRBD1; clone_size: -; j_call: TRBJ1-2; v_call: TRBV4-2; cdr3_nt: TGTGCCAGCAGCCATCGGGACAGGGACGGCTACACCTTC; cdr3_aa: CASSHRDRDGYTF
d_call: -; clone_size: -; j_call: TRBJ2-2; v_call: TRBV11-3; cdr3_nt: TGTGCCAGCAGCCCCCGGGGGCAGGGCGGGGAGCTGTTTTTT; cdr3_aa: CASSPRGQGGELFF
d_call: -; clone_size: -; j_call: TRBJ1-5; v_call: TRBV7-9; cdr3_nt: TGTGCCAGCAGCTCGGGGGATAGGGGCAATCAGCCCCAGCATTTT; cdr3_aa: CASSSGDRGNQPQHF
d_call: -; clone_size: -; j_call: TRBJ2-1; v_call: TRBV9; cdr3_nt: TGTGCCAGCAGTCTTACACATAACTCCTACAATGAGCAGTTCTTC; cdr3_aa: CASSLTHNSYNEQFF
d_call: -; clone_size: -; j_call: TRBJ2-2; v_call: TRBV7-6; cdr3_nt: TGTGCCAGCACCACACCCCCGGGGGCCGGGGAGCTGTTTTTT; cdr3_aa: CASTTPPGAGELFF
d_call: -; clone_size: -; j_call: TRBJ1-5; v_call: TRBV19; cdr3_nt: TGTGCCAGTAGTATAGGCCATATGCAGCCCCAGCATTTT; cdr3_aa: CASSIGHMQPQHF
d_call: -; clone_size: -; j_call: TRBJ2-5; v_call: TRBV7-2; cdr3_nt: TGTGCCAGCAGCCCACTCACGGGGACCCAGTACTTC; cdr3_aa: CASSPLTGTQYF
d_call: TRBD2; clone_size: few; j_call: TRBJ2-7; v_call: TRBV4-1; cdr3_nt: TGCGCCAGCAGCATAGGCGGGAGCGGGATCCCCCTGTTCACATACGAGCAGTACTTC; cdr3_aa: CASSIGGSGIPLFTYEQYF
d_call: TRBD1; clone_size: -; j_call: TRBJ2-7; v_call: TRBV10-3; cdr3_nt: TGTGCCACCGAGCCGGGACAGGGGCGGCGGGAGCAGTACTTC; cdr3_aa: CATEPGQGRREQYF
d_call: -; clone_size: -; j_call: TRBJ2-1; v_call: TRBV2; cdr3_nt: TGTGCCAGCAGTGATGGAAGGAGGCAGTTCTTC; cdr3_aa: CASSDGRRQFF
d_call: TRBD1; clone_size: -; j_call: TRBJ2-3; v_call: TRBV29-1; cdr3_nt: TGCAGCGTTGAGGGACAGGGTGCAGATACGCAGTATTTT; cdr3_aa: CSVEGQGADTQYF
d_call: -; clone_size: few; j_call: TRBJ2-5; v_call: TRBV7-3; cdr3_nt: TGTGCCAGCAGCTTGACCCCGGCCCAGTACTTC; cdr3_aa: CASSLTPAQYF
d_call: TRBD1; clone_size: -; j_call: TRBJ1-1; v_call: TRBV23-1; cdr3_nt: TGCGCCAGCAGTCAATTGGGACAGGGGCTGAACACTGAAGCTTTCTTT; cdr3_aa: CASSQLGQGLNTEAFF
d_call: TRBD1; clone_size: -; j_call: TRBJ1-2; v_call: TRBV19; cdr3_nt: TGTGCCAGTAGTATGCGGAATACAGGGGGCGATGGCTACACCTTC; cdr3_aa: CASSMRNTGGDGYTF
d_call: -; clone_size: -; j_call: TRBJ2-7; v_call: TRBV2; cdr3_nt: TGTGCCAGCCGAGTAGAACGGGACTACGAGCAGTACTTC; cdr3_aa: CASRVERDYEQYF
d_call: TRBD1; clone_size: -; j_call: TRBJ1-2; v_call: TRBV27; cdr3_nt: TGTGCCAGCAGTTTAAATGCCCGACAGGGGGCTGGGGGCTACACCTTC; cdr3_aa: CASSLNARQGAGGYTF
d_call: -; clone_size: -; j_call: TRBJ2-2; v_call: TRBV25-1; cdr3_nt: TGTGCCAGCAGTGACAATCCAGGGGCGATGGAGCTGTTTTTT; cdr3_aa: CASSDNPGAMELFF
d_call: TRBD1; clone_size: -; j_call: TRBJ1-4; v_call: TRBV7-2; cdr3_nt: TGTGCCAGCAGCTTCAGCAGGGGGCGGGAAAAACTGTTTTTT; cdr3_aa: CASSFSRGREKLFF
d_call: -; clone_size: -; j_call: TRBJ1-1; v_call: TRBV5-1; cdr3_nt: TGCGCCAGCAGCTTGGTGGGTAGCCAGGAGAACACTGAAGCTTTCTTT; cdr3_aa: CASSLVGSQENTEAFF
d_call: -; clone_size: -; j_call: TRBJ1-3; v_call: TRBV4-1; cdr3_nt: TGCGCCAGCAGCCCCGAGCCCGGTAGGAGCACTGGAAACACCATATATTTT; cdr3_aa: CASSPEPGRSTGNTIYF
d_call: -; clone_size: once; j_call: TRBJ1-3; v_call: TRBV9; cdr3_nt: TGTGCCAGCAGCGTAGCCCCCGAGGGTGGAAACACCATATATTTT; cdr3_aa: CASSVAPEGGNTIYF
d_call: -; clone_size: -; j_call: TRBJ2-5; v_call: TRBV7-9; cdr3_nt: TGTGCCAGCAGCTTAGCCTTAAAGAACGTGAATAAAGAGACCCAGTACTTC; cdr3_aa: CASSLALKNVNKETQYF
d_call: -; clone_size: once; j_call: TRBJ1-3; v_call: TRBV5-6; cdr3_nt: TGTGCCAGCAGCTTGGGTAAATGGGACCTGGGAAACACCATATATTTT; cdr3_aa: CASSLGKWDLGNTIYF
d_call: -; clone_size: -; j_call: TRBJ1-4; v_call: TRBV19; cdr3_nt: TGTGCCAGTATCTCGGGGGCCGCGGGGGAAAAACTGTTTTTT; cdr3_aa: CASISGAAGEKLFF
d_call: -; clone_size: -; j_call: TRBJ2-5; v_call: TRBV7-2; cdr3_nt: TGTGCCAGCAGCTCTAGGAGGGAAGAGACCCAGTACTTC; cdr3_aa: CASSSRREETQYF
d_call: -; clone_size: -; j_call: TRBJ2-3; v_call: TRBV11-3; cdr3_nt: TGTGCCAGCAGCTTAGGCTTAACTAATACGCAGTATTTT; cdr3_aa: CASSLGLTNTQYF
d_call: TRBD2; clone_size: -; j_call: TRBJ2-2; v_call: TRBV18; cdr3_nt: TGTGCCAGCTCACCCCTTCGAGCGGGGGTCACCGGGGAGCTGTTTTTT; cdr3_aa: CASSPLRAGVTGELFF
d_call: -; clone_size: -; j_call: TRBJ1-1; v_call: TRBV18; cdr3_nt: TGTGCCAGCTCAGATCAGGCGAACACTGAAGCTTTCTTT; cdr3_aa: CASSDQANTEAFF
d_call: -; clone_size: -; j_call: TRBJ2-7; v_call: TRBV5-5; cdr3_nt: TGTGCCAGCAGCTTGTTGGCTTATGGGAATGAGCAGTACTTC; cdr3_aa: CASSLLAYGNEQYF
d_call: TRBD1; clone_size: once; j_call: TRBJ1-1; v_call: TRBV6-6; cdr3_nt: TGTGCCAGCAGACCAGGGGGCGCATCGGGGACTGAAGCTTTCTTT; cdr3_aa: CASRPGGASGTEAFF
d_call: TRBD1; clone_size: -; j_call: TRBJ1-5; v_call: TRBV4-3; cdr3_nt: TGCGCCAGCAGCCAAGACAAGGGACAGGGTGAAATTCAGCATTTT; cdr3_aa: CASSQDKGQGEIQHF